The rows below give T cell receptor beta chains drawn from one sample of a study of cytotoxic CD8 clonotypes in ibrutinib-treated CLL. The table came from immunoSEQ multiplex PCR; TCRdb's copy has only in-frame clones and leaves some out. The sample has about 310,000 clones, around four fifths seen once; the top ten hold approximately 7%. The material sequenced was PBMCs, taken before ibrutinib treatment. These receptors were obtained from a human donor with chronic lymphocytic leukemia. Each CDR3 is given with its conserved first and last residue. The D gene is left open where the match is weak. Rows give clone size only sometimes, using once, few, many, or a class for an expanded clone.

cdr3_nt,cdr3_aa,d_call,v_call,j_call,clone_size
TGTGCCAGCACCCAAGGGGTGTTCATCGGGGAGCTGTTTTTT,CASTQGVFIGELFF,.,TRBV11-2,TRBJ2-2,.
TGTGCCTGGAGTGTTGGTTTAGCCAAAAACATTCAGTACTTC,CAWSVGLAKNIQYF,.,TRBV30,TRBJ2-4,.
TGTGCCAGCAGCTTACACATCAATCAGCCCCAGCATTTT,CASSLHINQPQHF,.,TRBV7-2,TRBJ1-5,.
TGTGCCAGCAGTGCCCTCGGGACTTCCTACGAGCAGTACTTC,CASSALGTSYEQYF,.,TRBV27,TRBJ2-7,.
TGTGCCAGCAGCAGAGACCCTGGGAGACTGTTTTTT,CASSRDPGRLFF,.,TRBV9,TRBJ1-4,.
TGTGCCAGTAGTATCCGACAGGAGACGCTAGGGTATGGCTACACCTTC,CASSIRQETLGYGYTF,.,TRBV19,TRBJ1-2,.
TGTGCCATCAATGAGGGAGGGCTCATGAGGACAGATACGCAGTATTTT,CAINEGGLMRTDTQYF,TRBD2,TRBV10-3,TRBJ2-3,.
TGTGCCAGCAGCTCTAGGGCAGGGCCTGGAAACACCATATATTTT,CASSSRAGPGNTIYF,.,TRBV11-2,TRBJ1-3,.
TGTGCCAGCAGTGGACAGAGAAGCAATCAGCCCCAGCATTTT,CASSGQRSNQPQHF,.,TRBV2,TRBJ1-5,.
TGTGCCAGCAGCTTTACTAGCAGCCCCGGGGAGCTGTTTTTT,CASSFTSSPGELFF,.,TRBV7-9,TRBJ2-2,.
TGTGCCAGCAGCAGCCCGACTAGCGCGATACATTACACCGGGGAGCTGTTTTTT,CASSSPTSAIHYTGELFF,TRBD2,TRBV27,TRBJ2-2,.
TGCGCCAGCAGCTTGGGGACGGCCCTTGCAACTAATGAAAAACTGTTTTTT,CASSLGTALATNEKLFF,.,TRBV5-1,TRBJ1-4,.
TGTGCCAGCAGCCAACCTAGCGGGAGGAAAAGCTCCTACGAGCAGTACTTC,CASSQPSGRKSSYEQYF,TRBD2,TRBV4-2,TRBJ2-7,.
TGTGCCAGCAGCTTAGGGTCGGACCGAACTAATGAAAAACTGTTTTTT,CASSLGSDRTNEKLFF,.,TRBV11-2,TRBJ1-4,.
TGTGCCAGCAGCTTAACTAGCGGGAGGACTATCTACGAGCAGTACTTC,CASSLTSGRTIYEQYF,TRBD2,TRBV7-2,TRBJ2-7,.
TGTGCCAGTAGTATAGACGGGACGGGATACACAGATACGCAGTATTTT,CASSIDGTGYTDTQYF,.,TRBV19,TRBJ2-3,many
TGCGCCAGCAGCTTGGCTCTAGCGGGAGTCCTCAATGAGCAGTTCTTC,CASSLALAGVLNEQFF,TRBD2,TRBV5-1,TRBJ2-1,.
TGCGCCAGCAGCCAAATGGGGCTAGGTCTCTCCGAGCAGTACTTC,CASSQMGLGLSEQYF,.,TRBV4-1,TRBJ2-7,.
TGTGCCTGGAGTGCGGCTAGCGGCTTCTACAATGAGCAGTTCTTC,CAWSAASGFYNEQFF,TRBD2,TRBV30,TRBJ2-1,.
TGTGCCAGCAGTGCGAAGGGGACCTACGAGCAGTACTTC,CASSAKGTYEQYF,.,TRBV25-1,TRBJ2-7,.
TGCGCCAGCAGCCAACTAGGTGCTGGGGCCAACGTCCTGACTTTC,CASSQLGAGANVLTF,.,TRBV4-3,TRBJ2-6,.
TGCGCCAGCAGCCAAGAATGGCCTAGATACAATGAGCAGTTCTTC,CASSQEWPRYNEQFF,.,TRBV4-1,TRBJ2-1,.
TGTGCCAGCAGCCTAAGCCGGGACCGAGTATTGAACACCGGGGAGCTGTTTTTT,CASSLSRDRVLNTGELFF,.,TRBV9,TRBJ2-2,.
TGTGCCAGCAGTTTCCGGGACAGGGGGCACGAAAAACTGTTTTTT,CASSFRDRGHEKLFF,TRBD1,TRBV6-6,TRBJ1-4,.
TGTGCCAGCACCCGGGACAGGGAGGGCTATGGCTACACCTTC,CASTRDREGYGYTF,TRBD1,TRBV5-6,TRBJ1-2,.
TGTGCCAGCAGCTTGGCCGGTTACGATGAGCAGTTCTTC,CASSLAGYDEQFF,.,TRBV5-8,TRBJ2-1,once
TGTGCCTGGGTATCAGGGGCCAACGTCCTGACTTTC,CAWVSGANVLTF,.,TRBV30,TRBJ2-6,.
TGTGCCAGCAGCTTCGGCCGGAACACCGGGGAGCTGTTTTTT,CASSFGRNTGELFF,.,TRBV11-3,TRBJ2-2,.
TGCGCCAGCAGCCAAAAACATCTGTCGGGAGGGGGCAATGAGCAGTTCTTC,CASSQKHLSGGGNEQFF,TRBD2,TRBV4-3,TRBJ2-1,once
TGTGCCAGCAGCTTGGACCGGGGGCGTGGGGCCAACGTCCTGACTTTC,CASSLDRGRGANVLTF,.,TRBV11-2,TRBJ2-6,.
TGCGCCAGCAGCCAAGTCTATCTCCCTCAACTAGCGGGTCGTTTGGATACGCAGTATTTT,CASSQVYLPQLAGRLDTQYF,TRBD2,TRBV4-3,TRBJ2-3,.
TGCGCCAGCAGCTTGGTTCCGCAGAGCTCCTACGAGCAGTACTTC,CASSLVPQSSYEQYF,.,TRBV5-1,TRBJ2-7,.
TGTGCCAGCAGCTTAGAATTGGGGCCTTCCTACGAGCAGTACTTC,CASSLELGPSYEQYF,.,TRBV7-8,TRBJ2-7,.
TGTGCCAGCAGCTCGACGACAGGGGCGTTGCGGGAGCAGTACTTC,CASSSTTGALREQYF,TRBD1,TRBV11-1,TRBJ2-7,.
TGCAGCGGTCAGACAGGGCCAGATCAGCCCCAGCATTTT,CSGQTGPDQPQHF,TRBD1,TRBV29-1,TRBJ1-5,few
TGTGCCAGCAGCCTCCGGTCAGACTACTACGAGCAGTACTTC,CASSLRSDYYEQYF,.,TRBV13,TRBJ2-7,.
TGTGCCAGCAGTGAGTGGCTCAATCAGCCCCAGCATTTT,CASSEWLNQPQHF,.,TRBV6-4,TRBJ1-5,.
TGTGCCAGCTCACCCCCGGGACAAAGGCGGAACACTGAAGCTTTCTTT,CASSPPGQRRNTEAFF,.,TRBV18,TRBJ1-1,.
TGTGCCAGCAGCGTACGTGCAGATACGCAGTATTTT,CASSVRADTQYF,.,TRBV9,TRBJ2-3,once
TGTGCCAGCAGTTTGCACAGTCTAAAGGGGGGGTATGGCTACACCTTC,CASSLHSLKGGYGYTF,.,TRBV28,TRBJ1-2,.
TGTGCCAGTAGTAAGTGGGACAGGGGCGACGAGCAGTACTTC,CASSKWDRGDEQYF,TRBD1,TRBV19,TRBJ2-7,.
TGTGCCAGCAGCAGGACAGGGGAAAACACCGGGGAGCTGTTTTTT,CASSRTGENTGELFF,TRBD1,TRBV11-2,TRBJ2-2,few
TGTGCCAGCAGCCTAAAATCCCCCGGGACTAGGGACTACAATGAGCAGTTCTTC,CASSLKSPGTRDYNEQFF,TRBD2,TRBV5-4,TRBJ2-1,.
TGTGCCTGGAGTGTGGCTAGCGGGTGGGACTCCTACGAGCAGTACTTC,CAWSVASGWDSYEQYF,TRBD2,TRBV30,TRBJ2-7,once
TGTGCCTGGAACCGGGACTTTAATAGCAATCAGCCCCAGCATTTT,CAWNRDFNSNQPQHF,.,TRBV30,TRBJ1-5,few